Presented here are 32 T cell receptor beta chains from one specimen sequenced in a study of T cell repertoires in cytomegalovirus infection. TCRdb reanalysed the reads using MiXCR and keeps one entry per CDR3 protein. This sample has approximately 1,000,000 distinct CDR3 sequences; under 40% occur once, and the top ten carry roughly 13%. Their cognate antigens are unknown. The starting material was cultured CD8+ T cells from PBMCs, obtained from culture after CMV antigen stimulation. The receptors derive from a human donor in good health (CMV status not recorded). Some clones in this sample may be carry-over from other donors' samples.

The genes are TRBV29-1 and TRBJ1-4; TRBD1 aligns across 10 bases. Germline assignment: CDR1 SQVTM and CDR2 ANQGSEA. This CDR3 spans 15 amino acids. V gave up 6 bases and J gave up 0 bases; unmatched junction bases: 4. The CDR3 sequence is CSVTGGPATNEKLFF. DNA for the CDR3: TGCAGCGTGACAGGGGGCCCGGCAACTAATGAAAAACTGTTTTTT.

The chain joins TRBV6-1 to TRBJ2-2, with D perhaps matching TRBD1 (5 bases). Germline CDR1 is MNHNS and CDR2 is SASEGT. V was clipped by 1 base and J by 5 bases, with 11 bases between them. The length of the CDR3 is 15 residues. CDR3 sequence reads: CASSEVRVETGELFF. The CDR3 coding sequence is TGTGCCAGCAGTGAAGTCAGGGTGGAGACCGGGGAGCTGTTTTTT.

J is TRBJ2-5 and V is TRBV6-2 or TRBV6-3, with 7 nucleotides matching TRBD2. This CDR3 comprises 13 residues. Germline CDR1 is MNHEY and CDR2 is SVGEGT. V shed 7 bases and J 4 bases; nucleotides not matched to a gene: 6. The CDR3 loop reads CASIVGGGETQYF. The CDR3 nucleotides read TGTGCCAGCATCGTGGGGGGGGGAGAGACCCAGTACTTC.

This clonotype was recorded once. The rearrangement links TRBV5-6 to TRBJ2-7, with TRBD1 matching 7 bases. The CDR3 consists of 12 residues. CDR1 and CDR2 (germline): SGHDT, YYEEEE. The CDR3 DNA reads TGTGCCAGCAGCCCTCGGACAGGAGAGGAGGCCGTC. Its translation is CASSPRTGEEAV.

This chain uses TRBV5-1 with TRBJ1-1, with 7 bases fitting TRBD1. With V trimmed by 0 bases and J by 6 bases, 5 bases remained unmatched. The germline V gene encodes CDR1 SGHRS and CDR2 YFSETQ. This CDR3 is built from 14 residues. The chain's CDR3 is CASSLGDSRSEAFF. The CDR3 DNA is TGCGCCAGCAGCTTGGGGGACAGTCGCTCTGAAGCTTTCTTT. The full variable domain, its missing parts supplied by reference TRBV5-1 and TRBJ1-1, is KAGVTQTPRYLIKTRGQQVTLSCSPISGHRSVSWYQQTPGQGLQFLFEYFSETQRNKGNFPGRFSGRQFSNSRSEMNVSTLELGDSALYLCASSLGDSRSEAFFGQGTRLTVV.

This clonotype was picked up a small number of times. CDR3: CASSSFSRRDSLQETQYF. In DNA form, the CDR3 reads TGTGCCAGCAGCTCCTTCAGCCGGCGGGACAGCCTCCAAGAGACCCAGTACTTC. This chain links TRBV7-9 with TRBJ2-5; a possible D gene is TRBD1 (7 bases). The CDR3 is 18 amino acids. Germline V CDR1 and CDR2: SEHNR, FQNEAQ (reference sequence). V lost 4 bases and J 1 base, leaving 22 bases between the germline ends. The full variable domain, completed using reference TRBV7-9 and TRBJ2-5, is DTGVSQNPRHKITKRGQNVTFRCDPISEHNRLYWYRQTLGQGPEFLTYFQNEAQLEKSRLLSDRFSAERPKGSFSTLEIQRTEQGDSAMYLCASSSFSRRDSLQETQYFGPGTRLLVL.

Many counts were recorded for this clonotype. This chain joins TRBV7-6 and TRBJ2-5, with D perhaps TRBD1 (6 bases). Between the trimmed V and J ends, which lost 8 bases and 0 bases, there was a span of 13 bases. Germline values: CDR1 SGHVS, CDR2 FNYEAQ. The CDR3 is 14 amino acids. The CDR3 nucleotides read TGTGCCAGCCAGCTGAGGGGGTACCAAGAGACCCAGTACTTC. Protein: CASQLRGYQETQYF.

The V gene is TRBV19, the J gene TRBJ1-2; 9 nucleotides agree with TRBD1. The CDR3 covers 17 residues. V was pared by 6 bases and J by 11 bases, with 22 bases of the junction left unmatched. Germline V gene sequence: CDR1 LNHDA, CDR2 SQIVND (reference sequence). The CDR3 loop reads CASSTTLKGQGSAGYTF. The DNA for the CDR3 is TGTGCCAGTAGCACAACCCTAAAGGGACAGGGTTCGGCTGGTTACACCTTC.

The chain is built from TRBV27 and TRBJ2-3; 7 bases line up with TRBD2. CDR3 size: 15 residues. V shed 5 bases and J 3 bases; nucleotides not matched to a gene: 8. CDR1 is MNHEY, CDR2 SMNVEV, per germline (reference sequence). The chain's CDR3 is CASSPDVGRTDTQYF. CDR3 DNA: TGTGCCAGCAGTCCGGACGTCGGGAGGACAGATACGCAGTATTTT.

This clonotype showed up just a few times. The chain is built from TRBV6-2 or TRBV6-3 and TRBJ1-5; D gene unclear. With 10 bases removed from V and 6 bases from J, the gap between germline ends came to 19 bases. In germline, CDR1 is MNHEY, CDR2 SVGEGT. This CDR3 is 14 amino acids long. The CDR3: CATAGITFAQPQHF. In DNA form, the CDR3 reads TGTGCCACCGCCGGGATCACGTTTGCTCAGCCCCAGCATTTT.

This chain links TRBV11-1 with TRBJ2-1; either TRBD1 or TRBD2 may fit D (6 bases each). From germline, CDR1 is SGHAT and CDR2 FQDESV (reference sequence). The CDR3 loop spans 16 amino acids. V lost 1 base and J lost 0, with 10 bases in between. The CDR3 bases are TGTGCCAGCAGCTTAGAGCCGGGGGCCTCCTACAATGAGCAGTTCTTC. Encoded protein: CASSLEPGASYNEQFF.

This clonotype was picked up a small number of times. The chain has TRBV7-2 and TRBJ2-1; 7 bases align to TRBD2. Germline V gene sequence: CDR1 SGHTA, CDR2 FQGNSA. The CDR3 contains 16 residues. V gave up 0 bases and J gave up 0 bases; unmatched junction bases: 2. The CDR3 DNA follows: TGTGCCAGCAGCTTAGCCGGGGGGACCTCCTACAATGAGCAGTTCTTC. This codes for CASSLAGGTSYNEQFF. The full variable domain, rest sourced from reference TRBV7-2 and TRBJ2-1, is GAGVSQSPSNKVTEKGKDVELRCDPISGHTALYWYRQSLGQGLEFLIYFQGNSAPDKSGLPSDRFSAERTGGSVSTLTIQRTQQEDSAVYLCASSLAGGTSYNEQFFGPGTRLTVL.

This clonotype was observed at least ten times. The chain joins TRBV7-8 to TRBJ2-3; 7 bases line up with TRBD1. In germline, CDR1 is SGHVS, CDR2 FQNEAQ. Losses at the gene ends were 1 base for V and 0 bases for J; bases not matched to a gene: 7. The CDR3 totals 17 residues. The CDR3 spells CASSLVSLGQSTDTQYF. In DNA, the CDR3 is TGTGCCAGCAGCTTAGTGAGTTTGGGACAGAGCACAGATACGCAGTATTTT.

CDR3 sequence reads: CASSLLGPATNEKLFF. CDR3 DNA sequence: TGTGCCAGCAGCTTATTAGGGCCAGCAACTAATGAAAAACTGTTTTTT. The gene calls are TRBV7-6 and TRBJ1-4; D gene unclear. The CDR3 is 16 amino acids. Germline V gene sequence: CDR1 SGHVS, CDR2 FNYEAQ. Trimming shortened V by 2 bases and J by 0 bases, and 10 bases separated the two germline ends.

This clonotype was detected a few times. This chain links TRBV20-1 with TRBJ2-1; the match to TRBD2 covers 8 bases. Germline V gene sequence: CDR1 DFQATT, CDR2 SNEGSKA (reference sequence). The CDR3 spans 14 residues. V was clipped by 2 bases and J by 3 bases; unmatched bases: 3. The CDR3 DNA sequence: TGCAGTGCTAGAAGGCGGGGGGACTACAATGAGCAGTTCTTC. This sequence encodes CSARRRGDYNEQFF.

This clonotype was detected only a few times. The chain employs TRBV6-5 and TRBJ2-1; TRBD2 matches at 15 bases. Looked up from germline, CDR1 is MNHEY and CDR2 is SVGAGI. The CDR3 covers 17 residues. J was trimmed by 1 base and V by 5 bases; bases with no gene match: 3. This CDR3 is CASSKGTSGGSYNEQFF. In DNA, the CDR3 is TGTGCCAGCAGTAAGGGGACTAGCGGGGGGTCCTACAATGAGCAGTTCTTC.

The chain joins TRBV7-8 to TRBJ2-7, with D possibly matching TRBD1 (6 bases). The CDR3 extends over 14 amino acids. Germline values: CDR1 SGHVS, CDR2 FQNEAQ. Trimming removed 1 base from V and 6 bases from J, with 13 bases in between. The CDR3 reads CASSLGGGRLEQYF. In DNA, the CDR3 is TGTGCCAGCAGCTTAGGAGGGGGACGTCTCGAGCAGTACTTC.

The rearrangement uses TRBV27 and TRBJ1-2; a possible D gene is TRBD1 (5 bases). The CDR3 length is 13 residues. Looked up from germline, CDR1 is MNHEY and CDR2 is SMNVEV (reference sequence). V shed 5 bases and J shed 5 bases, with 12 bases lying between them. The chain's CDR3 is CASSPTVSYGYTF. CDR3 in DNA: TGTGCCAGCAGTCCGACAGTGAGTTATGGCTACACCTTC.

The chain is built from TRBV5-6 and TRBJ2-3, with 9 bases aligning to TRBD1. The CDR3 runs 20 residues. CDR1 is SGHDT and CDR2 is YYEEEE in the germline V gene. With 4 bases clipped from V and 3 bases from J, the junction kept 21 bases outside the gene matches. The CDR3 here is CASSGTGGEVGLLETDTQYF. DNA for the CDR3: TGTGCCAGCAGCGGAACAGGGGGCGAGGTTGGTTTATTGGAAACAGATACGCAGTATTTT.

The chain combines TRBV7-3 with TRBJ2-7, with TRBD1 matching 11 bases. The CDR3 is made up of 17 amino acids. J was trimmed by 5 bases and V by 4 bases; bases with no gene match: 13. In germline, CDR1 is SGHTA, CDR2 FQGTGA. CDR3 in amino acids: CASSSPGQGGSVDEQYV. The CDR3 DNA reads TGTGCCAGCAGCTCCCCGGGACAGGGGGGATCGGTGGACGAGCAGTACGTC.

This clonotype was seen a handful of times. CDR3 residues: CAISESPTGEQFF. CDR3 in DNA: TGTGCCATCAGTGAGTCTCCGACAGGTGAGCAGTTCTTC. The chain carries TRBV10-3 and TRBJ2-1, with D perhaps matching TRBD1 (6 bases). Trimming pared 0 bases from V and 9 bases from J, leaving 9 bases between. CDR1 and CDR2 from the germline V gene are ENHRY and SYGVKD. This CDR3 has 13 amino acids.

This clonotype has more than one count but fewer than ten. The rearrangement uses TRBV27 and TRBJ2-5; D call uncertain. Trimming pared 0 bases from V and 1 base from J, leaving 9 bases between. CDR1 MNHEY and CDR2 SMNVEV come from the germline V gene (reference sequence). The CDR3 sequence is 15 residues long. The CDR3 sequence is CASSLSPGFQETQYF. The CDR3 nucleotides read TGTGCCAGCAGTTTATCACCGGGCTTCCAAGAGACCCAGTACTTC.

The CDR3 sequence: CASSYPGQGENTGELFF. In DNA, the CDR3 is TGTGCCAGCAGTTACCCGGGACAGGGGGAGAACACCGGGGAGCTGTTTTTT. The V and J genes are TRBV6-2 or TRBV6-3 and TRBJ2-2; 11 bases align to TRBD1. The V segment lost 2 bases and the J segment 1 base; nucleotides outside the gene matches: 3. Germline assignment: CDR1 MNHEY and CDR2 SVGEGT. This CDR3 has 17 amino acids.

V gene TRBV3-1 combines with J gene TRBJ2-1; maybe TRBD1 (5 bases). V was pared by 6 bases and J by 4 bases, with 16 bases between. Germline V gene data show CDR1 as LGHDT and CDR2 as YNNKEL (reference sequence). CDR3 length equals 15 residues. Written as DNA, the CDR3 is TGTGCCAGCAGAGGGAAGGGCAGGGATTACAATGAGCAGTTCTTC. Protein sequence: CASRGKGRDYNEQFF.

Here the CDR3 reads CASTNKGRFYEQYF. CDR3 DNA: TGTGCCAGCACCAATAAAGGACGCTTCTACGAGCAGTACTTC. The chain joins TRBV6-2 or TRBV6-3 to TRBJ2-7; D unresolved. CDR1 MNHEY and CDR2 SVGEGT come from the germline V gene. V was trimmed by 7 bases and J by 3 bases, leaving 16 bases between them. This CDR3 spans 14 amino acids.

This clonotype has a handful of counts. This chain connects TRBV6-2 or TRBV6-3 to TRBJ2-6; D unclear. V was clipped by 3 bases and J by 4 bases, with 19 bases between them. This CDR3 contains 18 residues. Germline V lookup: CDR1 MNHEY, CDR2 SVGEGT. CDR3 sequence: CASSYSPFILPGANVLTF. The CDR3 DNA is TGTGCCAGCAGTTATTCTCCTTTCATCCTCCCCGGGGCCAACGTCCTGACTTTC.

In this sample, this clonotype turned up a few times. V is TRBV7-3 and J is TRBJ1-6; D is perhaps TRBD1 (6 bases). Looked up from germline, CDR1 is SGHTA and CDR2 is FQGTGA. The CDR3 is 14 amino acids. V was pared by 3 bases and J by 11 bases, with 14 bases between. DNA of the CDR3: TGTGCCAGCAGCTTGGCAGGGGAATACGCACCCCTCCACTTT. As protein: CASSLAGEYAPLHF.

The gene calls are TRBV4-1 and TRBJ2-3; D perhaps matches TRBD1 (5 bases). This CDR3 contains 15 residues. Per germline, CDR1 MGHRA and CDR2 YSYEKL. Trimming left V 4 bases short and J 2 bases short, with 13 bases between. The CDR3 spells CASSPLQVDTDTQYF. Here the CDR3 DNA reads TGCGCCAGCAGCCCCTTACAGGTAGACACAGATACGCAGTATTTT.

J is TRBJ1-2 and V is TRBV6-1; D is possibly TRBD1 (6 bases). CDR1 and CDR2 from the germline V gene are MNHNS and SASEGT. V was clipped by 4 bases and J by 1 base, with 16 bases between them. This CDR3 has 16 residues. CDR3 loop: CASSADRNGINYGYTF. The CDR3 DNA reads TGTGCCAGCAGTGCCGACAGGAATGGGATTAACTATGGCTACACCTTC.

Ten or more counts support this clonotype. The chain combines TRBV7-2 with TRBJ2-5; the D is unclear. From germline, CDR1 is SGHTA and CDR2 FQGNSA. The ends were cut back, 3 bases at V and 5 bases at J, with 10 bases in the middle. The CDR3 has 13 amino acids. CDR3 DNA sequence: TGTGCCAGCAGCTTTAGGTACTGGGAGACCCAGTACTTC. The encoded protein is CASSFRYWETQYF.

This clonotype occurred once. CDR3 loop: CASSSPLGADEQFF. The CDR3 region has the DNA TGTGCCAGCAGCTCTCCCTTAGGGGCGGATGAGCAGTTCTTC. The genes are TRBV9 and TRBJ2-1; tentatively, D is TRBD1 (5 bases). The CDR3 has 14 amino acids. From germline, CDR1 is SGDLS and CDR2 YYNGEE. Trimming took off 4 bases at V and 8 bases at J, with 16 bases between the two ends.

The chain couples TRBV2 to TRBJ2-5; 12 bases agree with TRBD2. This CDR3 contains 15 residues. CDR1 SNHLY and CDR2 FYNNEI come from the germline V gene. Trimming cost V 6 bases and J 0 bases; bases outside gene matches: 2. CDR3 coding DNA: TGTGCCAGCAGAGGACTAGCGGGATACCAAGAGACCCAGTACTTC. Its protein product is CASRGLAGYQETQYF.